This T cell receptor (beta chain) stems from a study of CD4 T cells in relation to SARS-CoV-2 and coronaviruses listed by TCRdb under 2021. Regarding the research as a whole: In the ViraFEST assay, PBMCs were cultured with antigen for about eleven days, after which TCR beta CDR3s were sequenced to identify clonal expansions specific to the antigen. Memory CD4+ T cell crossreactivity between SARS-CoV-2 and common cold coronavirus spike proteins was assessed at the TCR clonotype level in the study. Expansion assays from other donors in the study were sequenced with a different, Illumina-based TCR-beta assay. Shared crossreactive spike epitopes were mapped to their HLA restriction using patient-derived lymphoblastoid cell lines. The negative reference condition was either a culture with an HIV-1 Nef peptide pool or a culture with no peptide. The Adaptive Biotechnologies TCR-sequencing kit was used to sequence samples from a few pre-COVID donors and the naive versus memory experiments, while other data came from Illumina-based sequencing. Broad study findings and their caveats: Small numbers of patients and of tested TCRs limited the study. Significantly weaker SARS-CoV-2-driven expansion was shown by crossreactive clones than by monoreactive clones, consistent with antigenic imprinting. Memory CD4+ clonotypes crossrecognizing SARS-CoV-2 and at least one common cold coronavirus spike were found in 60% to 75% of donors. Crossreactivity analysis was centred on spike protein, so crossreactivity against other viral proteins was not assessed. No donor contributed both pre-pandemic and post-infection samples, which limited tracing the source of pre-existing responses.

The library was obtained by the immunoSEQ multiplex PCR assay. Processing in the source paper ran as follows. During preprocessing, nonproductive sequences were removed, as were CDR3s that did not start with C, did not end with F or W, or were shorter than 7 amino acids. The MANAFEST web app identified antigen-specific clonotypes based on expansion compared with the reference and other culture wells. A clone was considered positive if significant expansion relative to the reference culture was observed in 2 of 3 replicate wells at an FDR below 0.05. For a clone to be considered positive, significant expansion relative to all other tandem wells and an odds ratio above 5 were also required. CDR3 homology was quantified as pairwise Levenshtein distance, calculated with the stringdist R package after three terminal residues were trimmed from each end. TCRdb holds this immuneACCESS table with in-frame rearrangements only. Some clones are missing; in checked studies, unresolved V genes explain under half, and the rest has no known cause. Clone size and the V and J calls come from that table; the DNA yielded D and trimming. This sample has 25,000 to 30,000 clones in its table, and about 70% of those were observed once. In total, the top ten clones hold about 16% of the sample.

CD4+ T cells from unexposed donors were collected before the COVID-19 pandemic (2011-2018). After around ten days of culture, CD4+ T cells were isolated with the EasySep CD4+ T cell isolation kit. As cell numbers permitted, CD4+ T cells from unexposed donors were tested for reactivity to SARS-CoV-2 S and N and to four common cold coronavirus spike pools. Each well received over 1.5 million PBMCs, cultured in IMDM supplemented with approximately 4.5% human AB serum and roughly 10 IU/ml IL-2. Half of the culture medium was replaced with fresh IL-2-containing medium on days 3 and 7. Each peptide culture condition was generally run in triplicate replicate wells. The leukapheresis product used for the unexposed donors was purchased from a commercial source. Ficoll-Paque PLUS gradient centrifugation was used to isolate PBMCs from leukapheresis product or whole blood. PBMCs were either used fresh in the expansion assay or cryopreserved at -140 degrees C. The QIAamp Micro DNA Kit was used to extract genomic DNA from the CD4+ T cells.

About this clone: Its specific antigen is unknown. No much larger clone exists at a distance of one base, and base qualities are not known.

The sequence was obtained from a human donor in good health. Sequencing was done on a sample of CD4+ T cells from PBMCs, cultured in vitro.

The CDR3 region reads CASSPLSGNTGELFF. DNA sequence: TGTGCCAGCAGTCCATTAAGCGGGAACACCGGGGAGCTGTTTTTT. The chain is made from TRBV6-5 and TRBJ2-2; the D gene is possibly TRBD2, with 5 bases matching. V was cut back by 5 bases and J by 1 base, leaving a gap of 11 bases between them. CDR1 and CDR2 were assigned from the germline V gene as MNHEY and SVGAGI. The CDR3 sequence holds 15 residues, the cysteine and phenylalanine included. The read is trimmed to its CDR3 DNA, 45 bases read in frame from base 1.